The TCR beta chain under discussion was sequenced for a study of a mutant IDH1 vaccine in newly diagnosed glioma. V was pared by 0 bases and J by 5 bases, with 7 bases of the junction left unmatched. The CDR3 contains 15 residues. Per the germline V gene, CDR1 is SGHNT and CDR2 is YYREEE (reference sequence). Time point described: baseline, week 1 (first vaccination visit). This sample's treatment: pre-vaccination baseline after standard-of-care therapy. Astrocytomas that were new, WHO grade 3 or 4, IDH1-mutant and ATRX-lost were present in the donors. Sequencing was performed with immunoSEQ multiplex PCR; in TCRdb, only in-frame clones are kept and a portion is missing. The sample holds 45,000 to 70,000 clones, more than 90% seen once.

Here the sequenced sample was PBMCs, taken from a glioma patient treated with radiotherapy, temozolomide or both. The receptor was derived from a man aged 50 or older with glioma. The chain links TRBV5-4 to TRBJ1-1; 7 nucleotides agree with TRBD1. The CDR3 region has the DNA TGTGCCAGCAGCTTGGCCCCGGGACAGAAAACTGAAGCTTTCTTT. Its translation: CASSLAPGQKTEAFF.